What follows are 14 T cell receptor beta chains derived from one specimen sequenced in a study of control samples from healthy donors and cancer patients. Data came from immunoSEQ multiplex PCR; TCRdb stores just in-frame clones and leaves some out. The sample contains about 140,000 clones, about nine tenths of which appear only once. Sequencing was performed on blood. The receptor source for this set is a man aged 25 to 40 in good health.

The V and J genes are TRBV10-3 and TRBJ1-5; D is unclear. The CDR3 contains 12 residues. Germline V gene lookup returns CDR1 ENHRY and CDR2 SYGVKD. V shed 0 bases and J shed 4 bases, with 1 base lying between them. CDR3 in amino acids: CAISESNQPQHF. The DNA of the CDR3 is TGTGCCATCAGTGAGTCAAATCAGCCCCAGCATTTT.

V is TRBV5-1 and J is TRBJ2-5; D is perhaps TRBD2 (6 bases). The CDR3 sequence is 13 residues long. V shed 4 bases and J shed 5 bases, with 12 bases lying between them. Germline CDR1 reads SGHRS; CDR2 reads YFSETQ. The CDR3 DNA reads TGCGCCAGCAGCGAGGGGAGGAGGGAGACCCAGTACTTC. This gives the protein CASSEGRRETQYF.

The gene calls are TRBV24-1 and TRBJ2-3; D not certain. The CDR3 loop spans 13 amino acids. In germline, CDR1 is KGHDR, CDR2 SFDVKD. V was cut by 6 bases and J by 2 bases, with 8 bases left in between. The CDR3 DNA follows: TGTGCCACCAGTCCGAGAACCACAGATACGCAGTATTTT. Translating gives CATSPRTTDTQYF.

The chain links TRBV7-9 to TRBJ2-5; 8 nucleotides align to TRBD2. V gave up 2 bases and J gave up 0 bases; unmatched junction bases: 5. CDR1 and CDR2 (germline): SEHNR, FQNEAQ (reference sequence). This CDR3 region has 16 residues. CDR3 loop: CASSLLSGNNQETQYF. The DNA of the CDR3 is TGTGCCAGCAGCTTACTTAGCGGGAACAACCAAGAGACCCAGTACTTC. The full variable domain, in which reference TRBV7-9 and TRBJ2-5 provide the parts outside the CDR3, is DTGVSQNPRHKITKRGQNVTFRCDPISEHNRLYWYRQTLGQGPEFLTYFQNEAQLEKSRLLSDRFSAERPKGSFSTLEIQRTEQGDSAMYLCASSLLSGNNQETQYFGPGTRLLVL.

This chain uses TRBV11-1 with TRBJ1-1, with TRBD1 identical over 8 bases. Per germline, CDR1 SGHAT and CDR2 FQDESV (reference sequence). V lost 5 bases and J lost 4; bases outside the gene matches: 6. This CDR3 is 14 amino acids long. The CDR3 here is CASSTGQGGTEAFF. CDR3 coding DNA: TGTGCCAGCAGCACCGGACAGGGAGGCACTGAAGCTTTCTTT.

The chain recombines TRBV6-1 with TRBJ1-3, with D maybe TRBD1 (5 bases). CDR1 and CDR2 from the germline V gene are MNHNS and SASEGT. V was pared by 0 bases and J by 8 bases, with 17 bases between. The CDR3 contains 16 residues. In DNA, the CDR3 is TGTGCCAGCAGTGAAGCGCGGAGTTCGGGGACGGACACCATATATTTT. This sequence encodes CASSEARSSGTDTIYF.

The chain has TRBV19 and TRBJ1-4; weak D call: TRBD1 (6 bases). V was cut by 3 bases and J by 7 bases, with 15 bases left in between. The CDR3 is 15 residues long. Germline loops: CDR1 LNHDA, CDR2 SQIVND (reference sequence). The CDR3, as DNA: TGTGCCAGTAGTATCGCTCAGGGGAGTTTTGAAAAACTGTTTTTT. Its translation: CASSIAQGSFEKLFF.

This chain uses TRBV4-3 with TRBJ2-1, with D uncertain. Trimming cost V 0 bases and J 6 bases, with 9 bases left between them. The germline CDR1 and CDR2 sequences are LGHNA and YSLEER. There are 14 residues in the CDR3. The CDR3 protein is CASSQEGPGNEQFF. The CDR3 nucleotides are TGCGCCAGCAGCCAAGAAGGGCCCGGCAATGAGCAGTTCTTC.

The gene calls are TRBV19 and TRBJ2-7; 7 nucleotides match TRBD1. CDR3 length equals 13 residues. Trimming at V came to 10 bases and at J to 0 bases, leaving 6 bases not matched to a gene. Germline CDR1 and CDR2: LNHDA and SQIVND (reference sequence). The CDR3 sequence is CATRDSGSYEQYF. The CDR3 DNA sequence: TGTGCCACCAGGGACAGCGGCTCCTACGAGCAGTACTTC.

The gene calls are TRBV14 and TRBJ2-3; no reliable D call. The germline V and J ends were trimmed by 4 bases and 3 bases, with 8 bases remaining between them. From germline, CDR1 is SGHDN and CDR2 FVKESK. This CDR3 spans 13 amino acids. CDR3 bases: TGTGCCAGCAGCCCCTTGGGAACAGATACGCAGTATTTT. It codes for CASSPLGTDTQYF.

This chain links TRBV5-6 with TRBJ2-7; unclear D gene. The CDR3 runs 13 residues. Trimming shortened V by 4 bases and J by 2 bases, and 10 bases separated the two germline ends. The V gene's germline CDR1 is SGHDT and CDR2 YYEEEE. The CDR3 region has the DNA TGTGCCAGCAGCGTAGTAGACGCCTACGAGCAGTACTTC. This gives the protein CASSVVDAYEQYF.

This chain joins TRBV5-6 and TRBJ2-7; D is unclear. The V end was cut by 0 bases, the J end by 6 bases, with 10 bases between. The CDR3 has 13 amino acids. Germline CDR1 reads SGHDT; CDR2 reads YYEEEE. The DNA of the CDR3 is TGTGCCAGCAGCTTGGTGTCTCTTGGCGAGCAGTACTTC. This translates into CASSLVSLGEQYF.

V gene TRBV9 combines with J gene TRBJ2-1, with D tentatively TRBD1 or TRBD2 (5 bases each). The length of the CDR3 is 12 residues. Germline CDR1 and CDR2: SGDLS and YYNGEE. Trimming took off 5 bases at V and 15 bases at J, with 18 bases between the two ends. CDR3 sequence (DNA): TGTGCCAGCAGTGACCAATTGGGGGTTTCGTTCTTC. Amino acid sequence: CASSDQLGVSFF.

This clone occurred once. V gene TRBV19 combines with J gene TRBJ2-4; possibly TRBD1 for D (6 bases). The CDR3 spans 14 residues. Germline V lookup: CDR1 LNHDA, CDR2 SQIVND (reference sequence). V shed 7 bases and J shed 6 bases, with 16 bases lying between them. CDR3 in amino acids: CASTPRGGLNIQYF. The DNA of the CDR3 is TGTGCCAGTACTCCCAGGGGCGGACTAAACATTCAGTACTTC.